This TCR beta chain was sequenced for a study of cytomegalovirus exposure and HLA in healthy donors. Trimming took 2 bases from V and 5 from J, leaving 12 bases between them. This CDR3 is 14 amino acids long. Germline-derived CDR1 and CDR2 are MNHEY and SVGAGI. PCR was performed using 60 Vbeta and 13 Jbeta primers. Sequencing was performed with immunoSEQ multiplex PCR; in TCRdb, only in-frame clones are kept and a portion is missing. This repertoire shows fewer than 200,000 clones, roughly 80% found once; its top ten account for approximately 7%. This clone was counted only a few times. The receptor was isolated from a woman in her twenties or thirties in good health and CMV-seropositive. Sample: PBMCs. The chain carries TRBV6-5 and TRBJ2-5; maybe TRBD1 (6 bases). The CDR3 loop reads CASSYAGDRETQYF. The CDR3 DNA is TGTGCCAGCAGTTACGCAGGGGATAGGGAGACCCAGTACTTC.